This TCR beta chain was profiled in a study of CD8+CD57+ T cells in acquired aplastic anemia. Both TCR beta VDJ combination and CDR3 sequence profiling were carried out. Genomic DNA was the template for this profiling. TCRdb reanalysed the reads using MiXCR and keeps one entry per CDR3 protein. The table has more than 150,000 distinct CDR3 sequences, about half seen once; the top ten hold about 1.8%. V was cut by 5 bases and J by 2 bases, with 12 bases left in between. Germline V gives CDR1 SEHNR, CDR2 FQNEAQ (reference sequence). The CDR3 has 14 residues. Patients selected for sequencing had displayed CD8+CD57+ cell expansion by flow cytometry.

Sequencing was carried out using sorted CD4+, CD8+, or CD8+CD57+ T cells (not recorded which) from PBMCs. This chain joins TRBV7-9 and TRBJ1-1; D remains ambiguous. The source is a human donor with aplastic anemia. The CDR3 coding sequence is TGTGCCAGCAGCCCCACGGCCGGAAACACTGAAGCTTTCTTT. Amino acid sequence: CASSPTAGNTEAFF.